A selection of T cell receptor beta chains follows, all from one sample in a study of circulating and synovial CD4+ cells in juvenile arthritis. Generated by immunoSEQ multiplex PCR, the TCRdb table keeps only in-frame clones and is missing some. The sample carries some 33,000 clones, roughly 94% recorded once. The source material was CD4+ T cells from blood. The receptors derive from a human donor with juvenile idiopathic arthritis. Both conserved end residues are part of each CDR3. Each record gives: J gene, clone size, D gene, V gene, CDR3 DNA, CDR3 protein. The D gene is left open where the match is weak. Where a row states a size, it is once, few, many or the class of an expanded clone; other rows omit it.

TRBJ1-3 | - | TRBD1 | TRBV4-2 | TGTGCCAGCAGCCCGGGGACAGGGAATTCTGGAAACACCATATATTTT | CASSPGTGNSGNTIYF
TRBJ2-2 | - | TRBD2 | TRBV18 | TGTGCCAGCTCACCCGGACTAGCGGGGGGCGCTTCCACCGGGGAGCTGTTTTTT | CASSPGLAGGASTGELFF
TRBJ2-2 | - | - | TRBV2 | TGTGCCAGCAGTGAAGGGCATCCGAACACCGGGGAGCTGTTTTTT | CASSEGHPNTGELFF
TRBJ2-3 | - | TRBD2 | TRBV7-2 | TGTGCCAGCAGCTTAGGGGTAGCGGGGGGCACAGATACGCAGTATTTT | CASSLGVAGGTDTQYF
TRBJ2-5 | - | TRBD2 | TRBV5-1 | TGCGCCAGCAGCCAGCGGACTAGCGGGGGGTTCGGGTACCAAGAGACCCAGTACTTC | CASSQRTSGGFGYQETQYF
TRBJ2-1 | - | - | TRBV15 | TGTGCCACCAGCAGCGATTGGGGAATCGGGACTGGTATCAATGAGCAGTTCTTC | CATSSDWGIGTGINEQFF
TRBJ1-1 | - | - | TRBV5-4 | TGTGCCAGCAGCCCGACAACCATGAACACTGAAGCTTTCTTT | CASSPTTMNTEAFF
TRBJ2-4 | - | - | TRBV6-5 | TGTGCCAGCAGTTACTCGATTGGGCTAGCCAAAAACATTCAGTACTTC | CASSYSIGLAKNIQYF
TRBJ1-2 | - | - | TRBV5-4 | TGTGCCAGCAGCTTCGGGACACGCAACTATGGCTACACCTTC | CASSFGTRNYGYTF
TRBJ1-5 | - | - | TRBV27 | TGTGCCAGCAGATTTGCGACAGGCAATCAGCCCCAGCATTTT | CASRFATGNQPQHF
TRBJ2-3 | - | - | TRBV2 | TGTGCCAGCGGGGCCAGAACCGCGGCAGATACGCAGTATTTT | CASGARTAADTQYF
TRBJ1-2 | - | - | TRBV30 | TGTGCCTGGAGTTCACAGTTAGCTAACTATGGCTACACCTTC | CAWSSQLANYGYTF
TRBJ2-2 | - | - | TRBV19 | TGTGCCAGTAGTATAACCAGTTCCACCGGGGAGCTGTTTTTT | CASSITSSTGELFF
TRBJ1-3 | once | - | TRBV2 | TGTGCCAGCAGTGTCTACAAACAGGGCTCTGGAAACACCATATATTTT | CASSVYKQGSGNTIYF
TRBJ2-1 | - | TRBD1 | TRBV2 | TGTGCCAGCAGATCTCGGACAGGCTTAAATGAGCAGTTCTTC | CASRSRTGLNEQFF
TRBJ2-1 | - | TRBD1 | TRBV7-9 | TGTGCCAGCAGCTTATCAGGGGGACAGGGGCAGTTCTTC | CASSLSGGQGQFF
TRBJ1-6 | - | TRBD1 | TRBV11-2 | TGTGCCGGCAGCTTAGGGCCGGGACAGGGGAGTACCCTCCACTTT | CAGSLGPGQGSTLHF
TRBJ2-2 | - | TRBD2 | TRBV7-6 | TGTGCCAGCAGCTTAGCGGACCTAAGCGGGACGAACACCGGGGAGCTGTTTTTT | CASSLADLSGTNTGELFF
TRBJ1-1 | once | TRBD1 | TRBV5-5 | TGTGCCAGCAGCTGGGGACAGGGGGCCACTGAAGCTTTCTTT | CASSWGQGATEAFF
TRBJ2-5 | - | TRBD2 | TRBV5-1 | TGCGCCAGCAAATGGCGCCCGGCTAGCGGGGGGGAGGTGACCCAGTACTTC | CASKWRPASGGEVTQYF
TRBJ1-3 | - | TRBD1 | TRBV28 | TGTGCCAGCAGTTTCCGGGACAGGTTTATTCTGGGAAACACCATATATTTT | CASSFRDRFILGNTIYF
TRBJ2-3 | - | TRBD2 | TRBV7-3 | TGTGCCAGCAGCTTTATCAGCGGGGGGTTCACAGATACGCAGTATTTT | CASSFISGGFTDTQYF
TRBJ2-3 | - | - | TRBV5-1 | TGCGCCAGCAGCAGTACAGGGTTCACAGATACGCAGTATTTT | CASSSTGFTDTQYF
TRBJ2-1 | - | - | TRBV7-2 | TGTGCCAGCAGTCTAGCTAACTATGAGCAGTTCTTC | CASSLANYEQFF
TRBJ2-3 | - | - | TRBV29-1 | TGCAGCGGGCTACTAACGGGACTGCTCACAGATACGCAGTATTTT | CSGLLTGLLTDTQYF
TRBJ2-5 | - | - | TRBV7-9 | TGTGCCAGCAGTCGTTCGGGGGGCGGGGAGACCCAGTACTTC | CASSRSGGGETQYF
TRBJ1-1 | - | TRBD1 | TRBV6-5 | TGTGCCAGCAGAGCCCTGACAGGGAGAACTGAAGCTTTCTTT | CASRALTGRTEAFF
TRBJ2-3 | - | - | TRBV7-6 | TGTGCCAGCAGCTTAGGGGTGGGGGGGCCCACAGATACGCAGTATTTT | CASSLGVGGPTDTQYF
TRBJ1-6 | - | - | TRBV11-3 | TGTGCCAGCAGCTTCCCCGGGACTGGGACCTATAATTCACCCCTCCACTTT | CASSFPGTGTYNSPLHF
TRBJ1-2 | - | - | TRBV5-6 | TGTGCCAGCAGCTGGTCGGGGTCCTATGGCTACACCTTC | CASSWSGSYGYTF
TRBJ1-1 | - | - | TRBV4-3 | TGCGCCAGCAGCCAAGGGGGAGGTGGGAACACTGAAGCTTTCTTT | CASSQGGGGNTEAFF
TRBJ1-1 | - | - | TRBV7-8 | TGTGCCAGCAGCTTGGACCCGGGGGAAGCTTTCTTT | CASSLDPGEAFF
TRBJ2-6 | - | - | TRBV15 | TGTGCCACCAGCAGAGGAGGCCCTGGGGCCAACGTCCTGACTTTC | CATSRGGPGANVLTF
TRBJ2-4 | - | TRBD2 | TRBV28 | TGTGCCAGCAGTTTGGCGGGGGGTCGAGCCAAAAACATTCAGTACTTC | CASSLAGGRAKNIQYF